These 31 T cell receptor beta chains originate from one sample sequenced in a study of CD8 T cells in Susac syndrome (dated by TCRdb to between 2017 and 2020). Library method: the immunoSEQ multiplex PCR assay. RNA was extracted using the RNeasy kit, and about 0.45 to 1 ug of the RNA was reverse transcribed with random hexamers. TCRdb trimmed the raw reads at Q25, called clones with MiXCR and kept productive beta chains. Here each entry gathers all rows of one CDR3 protein and keeps the most common genes and DNA. In all, the sample holds some 130,000 distinct CDR3 sequences, and 95% of those were seen once. The top ten constitute over 0.15% of the sample. The sequencing input was CD8+ T cells from PBMCs. The receptors here all came from a human donor with Susac syndrome.

The J gene is TRBJ2-5, the V gene TRBV28; the D gene is possibly TRBD1 (5 bases). The CDR3 is made up of 15 amino acids. Deletions cut 3 bases from V and 3 bases from J, with 14 bases between. CDR1 is MDHEN, CDR2 SYDVKM, per germline. The CDR3: CASSLGPLRKETQYF. The CDR3 DNA reads as TGTGCCAGCAGTTTGGGGCCCCTGCGGAAAGAGACCCAGTACTTC.

This rearrangement joins TRBV11-2 to TRBJ2-1; D uncertain. From germline, CDR1 is SGHAT and CDR2 FQNNGV. Trimming took 1 base from V and 10 from J, leaving 14 bases between them. The length of the CDR3 is 14 residues. CDR3 in DNA: TGTGCCAGCAGCTTAGGGGCCACTAAGGAAGAGCAGTTCTTC. It codes for CASSLGATKEEQFF.

This clonotype came up once. Its ends do not fully match the called genes, so a read error is possible. Written as DNA, the CDR3 is TGTGCTAGCAGCTTAACTGCATTGGCCCCCAATTGGAGGGCCGGGGAGCTGTTTTTT. This codes for CASSLTALAPNWRAGELFF. The chain couples TRBV7-7 to TRBJ2-2, with D possibly TRBD2 on 6 matching bases. Germline CDR1 reads SSHAT; CDR2 reads FNYEAQ (reference sequence). This CDR3 spans 19 amino acids. The complete variable domain, with remaining parts taken from reference TRBV7-7 and TRBJ2-2, reads GAGVSQSPRYKVTKRGQDVTLRCDPISSHATLYWYQQALGQGPEFLTYFNYEAQPDKSGLPSDRFSAERPEGSISTLTIQRTEQRDSAMYRCASSLTALAPNWRAGELFFGEGSRLTVL.

The rearrangement links TRBV25-1 to TRBJ2-1; the D gene could be TRBD1 or TRBD2 (6 bases each). CDR1 and CDR2 from the germline V gene are MGHDK and SYGVNS. Trimming pared 8 bases from V and 5 bases from J, leaving 10 bases between. The CDR3 totals 12 residues. The CDR3 nucleotides read TGTGCCAGCGCGGGACATGACAATGAGCAGTTCTTC. Protein: CASAGHDNEQFF.

The chain joins TRBV6-5 to TRBJ2-1, with 7 nucleotides matching TRBD1. From germline, CDR1 is MNHEY and CDR2 SVGAGI. This CDR3 has 15 residues. V was clipped by 5 bases and J by 6 bases; unmatched bases: 10. The chain's CDR3 is CASSLEPGQRNEQFF. The CDR3 region has the DNA TGTGCCAGCAGTCTTGAGCCGGGACAGCGCAATGAGCAGTTCTTC.

This clonotype is a singleton in its sample. The genes are TRBV7-9 and TRBJ1-3; 10 nucleotides match TRBD1. The CDR3 sequence is 15 residues long. V lost 7 bases and J lost 3; bases outside the gene matches: 6. Germline V gene sequence: CDR1 SEHNR, CDR2 FQNEAQ (reference sequence). CDR3: CASIPGQGNGNTIYF. The DNA for the CDR3 is TGTGCCAGCATCCCGGGACAGGGGAATGGAAACACCATATATTTT.

This clonotype was found once. V and J are TRBV25-1 and TRBJ2-3; 9 bases agree with TRBD2. Per germline, CDR1 MGHDK and CDR2 SYGVNS. The J segment lost 5 bases and the V segment lost 2 bases, leaving 8 bases of the junction unmatched. The CDR3 totals 16 residues. CDR3 sequence (DNA): TGTGCCAGCAGTGAAAGTTTGGGACTAGCAATAGATACGCAGTATTTT. It translates to CASSESLGLAIDTQYF.

The V call is TRBV12-5, the J call TRBJ1-3; the match to TRBD1 covers 7 bases. With V trimmed by 3 bases and J by 0 bases, 20 bases remained unmatched. CDR1 and CDR2 (germline): LGHNT, FRNRAP. The CDR3 consists of 21 residues. The CDR3 region has the DNA TGTGCTAGTGGTTTCCACCCGACACCAGGACAGGACGCGGACTCTGGAAACACCATATATTTT. Its translation: CASGFHPTPGQDADSGNTIYF.

This clonotype appeared a single time. The rearrangement joins TRBV27 to TRBJ2-1, with D hard to call. V lost 7 bases, J lost 7 bases, and 8 bases lay in between. There are 11 residues in the CDR3. CDR1 and CDR2 (germline): MNHEY, SMNVEV (reference sequence). This CDR3 reads CASTLGNEQFF. The CDR3 nucleotides are TGTGCCAGCACCCTAGGGAATGAGCAGTTCTTC.

The chain joins TRBV20-1 to TRBJ2-1; D remains ambiguous. CDR3 length: 13 residues. Looked up from germline, CDR1 is DFQATT and CDR2 is SNEGSKA (reference sequence). V dropped 2 bases and J dropped 5 bases, with 10 bases sitting between them. In DNA, the CDR3 is TGCAGTGCTAGACGTTTACTGCACAATGAGCAGTTCTTC. It translates to CSARRLLHNEQFF.

J is TRBJ2-1 and V is TRBV20-1; D gene ambiguous. Trimming removed 7 bases from V and 0 bases from J, with 13 bases in between. This CDR3 has 14 residues. Germline loops: CDR1 DFQATT, CDR2 SNEGSKA (reference sequence). CDR3 sequence: CSVNSLISYNEQFF. The CDR3 bases are TGCAGTGTCAATAGCCTCATCTCCTACAATGAGCAGTTCTTC.

The V call is TRBV4-1, the J call TRBJ2-1; 9 bases match TRBD2. V trimming: 0 bases; J trimming: 8 bases; junction bases outside the gene matches: 5. CDR1 MGHRA and CDR2 YSYEKL come from the germline V gene. CDR3 length: 15 residues. The CDR3 reads CASSQEPGLAHEQFF. DNA of the CDR3: TGCGCCAGCAGCCAAGAACCGGGACTAGCCCATGAGCAGTTCTTC.

This CDR3 is CASSQMQGVDTEAFF. Here the CDR3 DNA reads TGCGCCAGCAGCCAAATGCAGGGAGTAGACACTGAAGCTTTCTTT. This chain links TRBV4-1 with TRBJ1-1; TRBD1 is a possible D gene (5 bases). V dropped 2 bases and J dropped 3 bases, with 13 bases sitting between them. Germline assignment: CDR1 MGHRA and CDR2 YSYEKL. This CDR3 is built from 15 residues.

The chain has TRBV20-1 and TRBJ2-3; perhaps TRBD2 as D (6 bases). The CDR3 spans 15 residues. Trimming removed 0 bases from V and 0 bases from J, with 10 bases in between. Per germline, CDR1 DFQATT and CDR2 SNEGSKA (reference sequence). The CDR3 protein is CSARDRAGSTDTQYF. The CDR3 region has the DNA TGCAGTGCTAGAGATCGGGCGGGGAGCACAGATACGCAGTATTTT.

The rearrangement joins TRBV20-1 to TRBJ2-1, with a possible D match to TRBD2 (6 bases). Germline loops: CDR1 DFQATT, CDR2 SNEGSKA (reference sequence). The ends were cut back, 1 base at V and 0 bases at J, with 13 bases in the middle. This CDR3 comprises 16 residues. Here the CDR3 DNA reads TGCAGTGCTAGAGTCGGCGGGATTAGCTCCTACAATGAGCAGTTCTTC. It encodes CSARVGGISSYNEQFF.

The chain employs TRBV28 and TRBJ2-7; 8 bases align to TRBD2. CDR1 is MDHEN, CDR2 SYDVKM, per germline. The CDR3 spans 14 residues. Germline trimming cut 3 bases from V and 2 bases from J; bases unmatched to any gene: 3. CDR3 DNA sequence: TGTGCCAGCAGTTTCGGGGGGGAAACCTACGAGCAGTACTTC. Its translation is CASSFGGETYEQYF.

This clonotype was recorded once. The V gene is TRBV12-3 or TRBV12-4, the J gene TRBJ1-2; D unresolved. There are 12 residues in the CDR3. Deletions cut 4 bases from V and 7 bases from J, with 10 bases between. The CDR3, as DNA: TGTGCCAGCAGTTCCATGGGCGGTGGCTACACCTTC. It translates to CASSSMGGGYTF.

The chain employs TRBV29-1 and TRBJ2-1; D may be TRBD1 or TRBD2 (5 bases each). Trimming took off 6 bases at V and 8 bases at J, with 17 bases between the two ends. Germline lookup yields CDR1 SQVTM and CDR2 ANQGSEA. This CDR3 spans 13 amino acids. CDR3 sequence: CSVPGTQEDEQFF. The CDR3 bases are TGCAGCGTCCCCGGGACCCAAGAGGATGAGCAGTTCTTC.

This clonotype was found once. The V and J genes are TRBV4-1 and TRBJ2-1, with D uncertain. CDR1 is MGHRA and CDR2 is YSYEKL in the germline V gene. Trimming removed 1 base at V and 7 bases at J, with 8 bases between. This CDR3 contains 13 residues. The CDR3 nucleotides are TGCGCCAGCAGCCAAGGAATCACGAATGAGCAGTTCTTC. The encoded protein is CASSQGITNEQFF.

The chain joins TRBV28 to TRBJ1-1; D gene ambiguous. The CDR3 is made up of 14 amino acids. Trimming left V 6 bases short and J 2 bases short, with 13 bases between. Germline lookup yields CDR1 MDHEN and CDR2 SYDVKM. The CDR3 spells CASSPMDGNTEAFF. DNA for the CDR3: TGTGCCAGCAGCCCTATGGACGGCAACACTGAAGCTTTCTTT.

This rearrangement joins TRBV9 to TRBJ1-2; 10 positions match TRBD1. This CDR3 has 16 amino acids. With V trimmed by 4 bases and J by 7 bases, 13 bases remained unmatched. Germline-derived CDR1 and CDR2 are SGDLS and YYNGEE. CDR3 sequence: CASSPPRTGGWRGYTF. In nucleotides, the CDR3 is TGTGCCAGCAGCCCACCGAGGACAGGGGGTTGGCGTGGCTACACCTTC.

The chain combines TRBV27 with TRBJ2-1; no clear D. The germline V and J ends were trimmed by 2 bases and 6 bases, with 8 bases remaining between them. The germline gives CDR1 MNHEY, CDR2 SMNVEV (reference sequence). The CDR3 is 13 residues long. CDR3 nucleotides: TGTGCCAGCAGTTTAGGCCATGGCAATGAGCAGTTCTTC. Translating it yields CASSLGHGNEQFF.

The chain joins TRBV29-1 to TRBJ2-2, with D possibly being TRBD2 (6 bases). Looked up from germline, CDR1 is SQVTM and CDR2 is ANQGSEA. V lost 1 base and J 6 bases, leaving 18 bases between the germline ends. The CDR3 spans 16 residues. CDR3 protein: CSVEVGQGGSPGELFF. The CDR3 DNA reads TGCAGCGTTGAAGTCGGCCAGGGAGGATCGCCCGGGGAGCTGTTTTTT.

V usage is TRBV27 and J usage is TRBJ2-7, with 7 nucleotides matching TRBD2. Per germline, CDR1 MNHEY and CDR2 SMNVEV (reference sequence). The CDR3 sequence is 16 residues long. The J segment lost 2 bases and the V segment lost 1 base, leaving 8 bases of the junction unmatched. DNA for the CDR3: TGTGCCAGCAGTTTATGGGCGCTAGCGGTTCCCTACGAGCAGTACTTC. This translates into CASSLWALAVPYEQYF.

The V gene is TRBV12-3 or TRBV12-4, the J gene TRBJ2-3; perhaps TRBD1 as D (6 bases). Trimming stripped 8 bases from V and 1 base from J, with 10 bases between. This CDR3 is 13 amino acids long. The CDR3: CASGSGGTDTQYF. CDR3 nucleotide sequence: TGTGCCAGCGGGTCAGGGGGCACAGATACGCAGTATTTT.

This clonotype has only one observation. This chain links TRBV12-5 with TRBJ1-2, with TRBD1 matching 9 bases. The V segment lost 6 bases and the J segment 6 bases; nucleotides outside the gene matches: 8. CDR1 and CDR2 (germline): LGHNT, FRNRAP. The CDR3 contains 14 residues. The CDR3 DNA sequence: TGTGCTAGTGGCGTTACAGGGGGCGCGGATGGCTACACCTTC. This codes for CASGVTGGADGYTF.

The rearrangement links TRBV12-3 or TRBV12-4 to TRBJ2-5, with a weak D call TRBD2 (5 bases). This CDR3 region has 13 residues. V was cut by 3 bases and J by 5 bases, with 10 bases left in between. CDR3 sequence (DNA): TGTGCCAGCAGTTTCCCCGGGATGGAGACCCAGTACTTC. Translation gives CASSFPGMETQYF.

The rearrangement joins TRBV12-3 or TRBV12-4 to TRBJ2-3; D unresolved. V lost 9 bases and J lost 0, with 16 bases in between. This CDR3 contains 15 residues. This chain's CDR3 is CARTRGNRSTDTQYF. DNA for the CDR3: TGTGCCAGAACGCGTGGGAATCGGAGCACAGATACGCAGTATTTT.

J is TRBJ1-1 and V is TRBV4-1, with D unclear. CDR1 and CDR2 (germline): MGHRA, YSYEKL. V was pared by 0 bases and J by 0 bases, with 8 bases between. This CDR3 comprises 15 residues. DNA of the CDR3: TGCGCCAGCAGCCAAGATCCGGCCCTGAACACTGAAGCTTTCTTT. Its translation is CASSQDPALNTEAFF.

The chain joins TRBV6-5 to TRBJ2-7; 11 bases are shared with TRBD1. The ends lost 10 bases at V and 8 bases at J; junction bases unmatched: 4. Germline CDR1 is MNHEY and CDR2 is SVGAGI. CDR3 length: 11 residues. In nucleotides, the CDR3 is TGTGCCACGAGGACAGGGGGCCAGCAGTACTTC. Translating it yields CATRTGGQQYF.

This rearrangement joins TRBV4-1 to TRBJ2-7; 12 bases agree with TRBD2. This CDR3 has 17 residues. Germline V CDR1 and CDR2: MGHRA, YSYEKL. The junction had 6 bases not matched to a gene; V was cut back by 0 bases and J by 3 bases. The CDR3 protein is CASSQDGLAGGDYEQYF. The CDR3 nucleotides are TGCGCCAGCAGCCAAGACGGGCTAGCGGGAGGGGACTACGAGCAGTACTTC.